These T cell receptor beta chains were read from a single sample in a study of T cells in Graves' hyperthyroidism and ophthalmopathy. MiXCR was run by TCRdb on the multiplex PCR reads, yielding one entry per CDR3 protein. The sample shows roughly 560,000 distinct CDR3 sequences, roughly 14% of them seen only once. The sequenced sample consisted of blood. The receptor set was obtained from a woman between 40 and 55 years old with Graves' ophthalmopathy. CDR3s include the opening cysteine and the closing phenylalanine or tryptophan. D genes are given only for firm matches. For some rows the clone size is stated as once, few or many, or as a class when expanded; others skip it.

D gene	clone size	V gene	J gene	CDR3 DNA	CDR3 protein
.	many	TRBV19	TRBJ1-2	TGTGCCAGTAGCCTCGACAAGGGACGCCCTGGCTACACCTTC	CASSLDKGRPGYTF
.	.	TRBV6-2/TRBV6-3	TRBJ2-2	TGTGCCAGCAGTTACCCCAAGTTAAGTCCAGCTCTGAACACCGGGGAGCTGTTTTTT	CASSYPKLSPALNTGELFF
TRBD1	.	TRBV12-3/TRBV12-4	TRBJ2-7	TGTGCCAGCAGGCCGGAGCAGACAGGGTCCTACGAGCAGTACTTC	CASRPEQTGSYEQYF
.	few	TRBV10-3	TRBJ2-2	TGTGCCATCAGTTCAGACGGGAACACCGGGGAGCTGTTTTTT	CAISSDGNTGELFF
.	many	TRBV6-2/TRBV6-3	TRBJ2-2	TGTGCCAGCAGTTACGGCCCTTCAATCAACACCGGGGAGCTGTTTTTT	CASSYGPSINTGELFF
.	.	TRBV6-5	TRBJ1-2	TGTGCCAGCAGTTACGTGAGGAACTATGGCTACACCTTC	CASSYVRNYGYTF
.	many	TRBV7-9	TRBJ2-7	TGTGCCAGCAGCTTACGGGTAGATTCCTACGAGCAGTACTTC	CASSLRVDSYEQYF
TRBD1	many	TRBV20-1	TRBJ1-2	TGCAGTGCCAGAGGGACAGCCCACGTTGGCTACACCTTC	CSARGTAHVGYTF
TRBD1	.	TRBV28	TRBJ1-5	TGTGCCAGCAGTTTCCTGACAGGGGGCGCACGGAAGCCCCAGCATTTT	CASSFLTGGARKPQHF
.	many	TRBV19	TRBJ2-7	TGTGCCAGTACCTCGTCTTACCACCCGGCCGGAGCCTACGAGCAGTACTTC	CASTSSYHPAGAYEQYF
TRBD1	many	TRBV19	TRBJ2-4	TGTGCCAGTAGTCCCGACAGGGACCAAGCCAAAAACATTCAGTACTTC	CASSPDRDQAKNIQYF
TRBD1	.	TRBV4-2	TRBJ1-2	TGTGCCAGCAGTCCCGGACAGGGGGCGACCTATGGCTACACCTTC	CASSPGQGATYGYTF
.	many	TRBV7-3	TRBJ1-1	TGTGCCAGCAGCTTTGGGGGGTTGGGAGGTGAAGCTTTCTTT	CASSFGGLGGEAFF
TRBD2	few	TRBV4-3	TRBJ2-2	TGCGCCAGCAGCCAAGATAGACCGGGAGGAAGTACCGGGGAGCTGTTTTTT	CASSQDRPGGSTGELFF
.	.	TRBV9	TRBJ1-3	TGTGCCAGCAGCAACCAGGTCGGGGCGGCTGGAAACACCATATATTTT	CASSNQVGAAGNTIYF
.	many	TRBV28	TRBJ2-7	TGTGCCAGCCGGGGGGCAGGACCCTACGAGCAGTACTTC	CASRGAGPYEQYF